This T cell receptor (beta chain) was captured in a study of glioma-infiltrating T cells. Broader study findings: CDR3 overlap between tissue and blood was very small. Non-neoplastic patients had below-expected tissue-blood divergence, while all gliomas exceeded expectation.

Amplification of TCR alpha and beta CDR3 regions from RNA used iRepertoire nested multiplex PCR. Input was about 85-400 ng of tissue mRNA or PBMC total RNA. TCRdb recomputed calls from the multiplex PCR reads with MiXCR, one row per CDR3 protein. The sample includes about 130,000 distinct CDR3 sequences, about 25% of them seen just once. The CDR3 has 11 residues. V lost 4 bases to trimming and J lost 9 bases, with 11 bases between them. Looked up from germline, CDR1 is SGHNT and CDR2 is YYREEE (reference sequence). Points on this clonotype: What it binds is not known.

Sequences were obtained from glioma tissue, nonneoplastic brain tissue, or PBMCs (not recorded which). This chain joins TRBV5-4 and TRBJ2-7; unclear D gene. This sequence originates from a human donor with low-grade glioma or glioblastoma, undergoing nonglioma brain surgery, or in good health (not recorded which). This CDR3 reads CASSTQTGQYV. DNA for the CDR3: TGTGCCAGCAGCACGCAGACGGGGCAGTACGTC.